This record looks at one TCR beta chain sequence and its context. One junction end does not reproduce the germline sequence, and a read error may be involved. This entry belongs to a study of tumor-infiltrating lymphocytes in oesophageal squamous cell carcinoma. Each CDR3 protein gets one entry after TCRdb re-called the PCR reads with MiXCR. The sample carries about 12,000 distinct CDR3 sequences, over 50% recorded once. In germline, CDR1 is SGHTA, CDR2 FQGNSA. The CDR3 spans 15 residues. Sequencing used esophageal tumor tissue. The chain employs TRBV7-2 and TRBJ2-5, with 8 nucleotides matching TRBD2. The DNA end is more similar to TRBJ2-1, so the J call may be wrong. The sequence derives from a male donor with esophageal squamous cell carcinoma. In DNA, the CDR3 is TGTGCCAGCAGATTAGGGTCGGGAGGGGGAAATGAGCAGTTCTTC. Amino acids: CASRLGSGGGNEQFF.